Detailed here is one TCR beta chain. Its antigen remains unidentified. This sample is part of a study of a mutant IDH1 vaccine in newly diagnosed glioma. Turning to the study itself: Vaccine administration was initiated 4-6 weeks following radiotherapy alone, or with temozolomide cycles.

Per the germline V gene, CDR1 is LGHNA and CDR2 is YSLEER. The germline V and J ends were trimmed by 0 bases and 0 bases, with 13 bases remaining between them. CDR3 size: 17 residues. Measured with immunoSEQ multiplex PCR; TCRdb has only the in-frame clones, and not every one. The table includes approximately 66,000 clones, approximately 80% detected once. Regarding time point: week 23, last vaccination. Alongside topical imiquimod, each dose of vaccine comprised 300 ug of mutant IDH1 20-mer peptide. Study results and limitations: Immune responses induced by vaccination arose in 93.3% of the patients.

Source: PBMCs, taken from a glioma patient whose treatment included an IDH1 peptide vaccine. The chain is built from TRBV4-3 and TRBJ2-3; D remains unclear. The receptor was derived from a man aged 18 to 30 with glioma. DNA of the CDR3: TGCGCCAGCAGCCAAGAGGTCTTCCGCACTAGCACAGATACGCAGTATTTT. Translated: CASSQEVFRTSTDTQYF.